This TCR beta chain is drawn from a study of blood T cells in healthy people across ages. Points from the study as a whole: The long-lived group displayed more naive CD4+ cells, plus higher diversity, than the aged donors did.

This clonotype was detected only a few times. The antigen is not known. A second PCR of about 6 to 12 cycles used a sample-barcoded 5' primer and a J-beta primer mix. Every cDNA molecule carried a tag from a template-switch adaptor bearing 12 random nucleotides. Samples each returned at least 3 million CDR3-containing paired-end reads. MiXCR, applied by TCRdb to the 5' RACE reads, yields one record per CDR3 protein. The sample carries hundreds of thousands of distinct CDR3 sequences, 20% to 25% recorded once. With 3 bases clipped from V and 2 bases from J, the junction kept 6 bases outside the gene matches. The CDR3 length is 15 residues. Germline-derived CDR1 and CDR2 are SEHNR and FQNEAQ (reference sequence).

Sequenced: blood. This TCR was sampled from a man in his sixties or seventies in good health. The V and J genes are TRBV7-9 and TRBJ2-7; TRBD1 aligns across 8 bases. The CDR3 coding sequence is TGTGCCAGCAGCTTCGCCGGGACAGGCGCCTACGAGCAGTACTTC. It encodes CASSFAGTGAYEQYF.